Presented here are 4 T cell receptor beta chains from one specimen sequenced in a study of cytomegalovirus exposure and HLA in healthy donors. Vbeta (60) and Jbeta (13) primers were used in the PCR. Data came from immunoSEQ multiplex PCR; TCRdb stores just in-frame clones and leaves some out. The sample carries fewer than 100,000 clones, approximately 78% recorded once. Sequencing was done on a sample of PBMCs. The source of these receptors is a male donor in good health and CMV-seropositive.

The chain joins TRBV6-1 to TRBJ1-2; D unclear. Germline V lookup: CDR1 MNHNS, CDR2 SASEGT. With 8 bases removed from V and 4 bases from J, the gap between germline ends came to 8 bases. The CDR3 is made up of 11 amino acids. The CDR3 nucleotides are TGTGCCAGCGCCGCTAGCTATGGCTACACCTTC. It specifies CASAASYGYTF.

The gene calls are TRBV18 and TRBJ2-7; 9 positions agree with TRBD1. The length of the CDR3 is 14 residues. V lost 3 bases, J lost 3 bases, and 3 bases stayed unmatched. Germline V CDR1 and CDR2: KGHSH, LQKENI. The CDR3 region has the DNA TGTGCCAGCTCACCCCGGGACAGGGTCTACGAGCAGTACTTC. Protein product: CASSPRDRVYEQYF.

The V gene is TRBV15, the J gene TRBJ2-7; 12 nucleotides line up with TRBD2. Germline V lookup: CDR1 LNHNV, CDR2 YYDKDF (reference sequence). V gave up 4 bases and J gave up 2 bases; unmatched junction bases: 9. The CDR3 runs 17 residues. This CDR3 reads CATSTRTSGTLTYEQYF. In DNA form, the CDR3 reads TGTGCCACCAGCACTAGGACTAGCGGGACCCTTACCTACGAGCAGTACTTC.

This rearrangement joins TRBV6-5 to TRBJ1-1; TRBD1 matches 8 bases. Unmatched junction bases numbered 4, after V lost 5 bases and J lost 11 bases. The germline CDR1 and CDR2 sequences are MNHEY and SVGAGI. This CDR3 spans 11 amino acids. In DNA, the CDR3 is TGTGCCAGCAGTATGGGACAGGTCGCTTTCTTT. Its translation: CASSMGQVAFF.